The source of this T cell receptor beta chain is a study of response to subunit inactivated influenza vaccine. Via MiXCR, TCRdb re-called the RT-PCR reads, giving one row per CDR3 protein. The sample lists 500,000 or so distinct CDR3 sequences; about 10% were seen once. The study, taken as a whole, reports: The authors put forward the suggestion that each seasonal influenza vaccination may bring in only a limited number of new T cells.

This clonotype was seen repeatedly, ten times or more. No antigen is known for it. The germline V gene has CDR1 DFQATT and CDR2 SNEGSKA (reference sequence). V gave up 1 base and J gave up 6 bases, with 10 bases separating them. This CDR3 comprises 12 residues. The source is a middle-aged man who received an inactivated influenza vaccine. This specimen was PBMCs from blood, taken roughly 45 days after vaccination. J is TRBJ2-7 and V is TRBV20-1, with D possibly matching TRBD1 (6 bases). The CDR3 bases are TGCAGTGCTAGAGCGGGACAACGCGAGCAGTACTTC. Its translation: CSARAGQREQYF.